This T cell receptor beta chain was documented in a study of blood T cell repertoires in COVID-19. About the research overall: Researchers got acute and convalescent COVID-19 samples from the United States, Italy and Spain. In each case, the material was cDNA or gDNA derived from T cells, B-cell-depleted T cells, or PBMCs.

The sample holds one count of this clone. V shed 0 bases and J shed 16 bases, with 21 bases lying between them. CDR3 length: 15 residues. Germline V gives CDR1 LGHNA, CDR2 YNFKEQ. In the original processing: Amplifying reference gene primers gave estimates of nucleated cell counts. Method: immunoSEQ multiplex PCR; TCRdb's copy keeps in-frame clones and lacks some. V, J and clone size derive from that table, while D and trimming were established from the DNA sequence. The sample contains 50,000 to 60,000 clones, 75% to 85% of which appear only once. The V and J genes are TRBV4-2 and TRBJ1-4; unclear D gene. This sequence originates from a man in his forties with acute or convalescent COVID-19. Sequencing was carried out using peripheral blood. CDR3 in amino acids: CASSQDLVFLAPSFF. The CDR3 bases are TGTGCCAGCAGCCAAGATCTGGTTTTTCTGGCCCCCTCGTTTTTT.